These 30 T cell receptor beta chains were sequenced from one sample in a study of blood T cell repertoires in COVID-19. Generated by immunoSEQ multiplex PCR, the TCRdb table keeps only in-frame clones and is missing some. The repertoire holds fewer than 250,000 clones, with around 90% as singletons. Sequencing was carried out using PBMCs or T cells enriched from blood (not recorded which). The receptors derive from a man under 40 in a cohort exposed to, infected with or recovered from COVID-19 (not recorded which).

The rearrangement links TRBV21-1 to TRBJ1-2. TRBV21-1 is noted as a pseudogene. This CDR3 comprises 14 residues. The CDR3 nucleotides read TGTGCCAGCACACGGTCTTCGGGGGGCTATGGCTACACCTTC. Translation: CASTRSSGGYGYTF.

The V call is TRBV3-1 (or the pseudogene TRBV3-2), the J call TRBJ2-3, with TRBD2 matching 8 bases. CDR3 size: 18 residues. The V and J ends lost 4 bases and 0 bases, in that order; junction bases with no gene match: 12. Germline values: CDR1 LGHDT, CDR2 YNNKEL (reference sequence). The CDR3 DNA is TGTGCCAGCAGCCCTCCCGGGGGGGCAACCTCTAGCACAGATACGCAGTATTTT. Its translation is CASSPPGGATSSTDTQYF.

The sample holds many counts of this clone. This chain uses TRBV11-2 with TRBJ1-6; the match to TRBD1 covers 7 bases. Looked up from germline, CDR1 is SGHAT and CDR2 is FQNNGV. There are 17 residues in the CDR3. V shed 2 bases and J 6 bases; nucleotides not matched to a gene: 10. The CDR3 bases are TGTGCCAGCAGCTTACAGGGATTAGGGACAGCTAATTCACCCCTCCACTTT. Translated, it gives CASSLQGLGTANSPLHF. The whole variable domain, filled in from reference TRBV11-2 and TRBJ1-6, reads EAGVAQSPRYKIIEKRQSVAFWCNPISGHATLYWYQQILGQGPKLLIQFQNNGVVDDSQLPKDRFSAERLKGVDSTLKIQPAKLEDSAVYLCASSLQGLGTANSPLHFGNGTRLTVT.

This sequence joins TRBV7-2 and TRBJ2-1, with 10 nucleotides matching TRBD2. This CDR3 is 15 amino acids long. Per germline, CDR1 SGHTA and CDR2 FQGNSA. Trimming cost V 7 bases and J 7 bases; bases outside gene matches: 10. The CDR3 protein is CASKQTGTSVNEQFF. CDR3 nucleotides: TGTGCCAGCAAACAAACCGGGACTAGCGTGAATGAGCAGTTCTTC.

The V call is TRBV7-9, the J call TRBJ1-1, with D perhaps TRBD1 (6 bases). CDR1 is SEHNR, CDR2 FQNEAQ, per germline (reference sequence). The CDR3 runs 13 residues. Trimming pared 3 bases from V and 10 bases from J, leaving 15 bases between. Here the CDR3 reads CASSFRDNVGAFF. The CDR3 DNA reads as TGTGCCAGCAGCTTCAGGGACAATGTGGGAGCTTTCTTT. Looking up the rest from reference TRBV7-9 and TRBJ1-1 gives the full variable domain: DTGVSQNPRHKITKRGQNVTFRCDPISEHNRLYWYRQTLGQGPEFLTYFQNEAQLEKSRLLSDRFSAERPKGSFSTLEIQRTEQGDSAMYLCASSFRDNVGAFFGQGTRLTVV.

The CDR3 here is CASGGDRYTEAFF. The CDR3 region has the DNA TGTGCCAGCGGAGGGGACAGATACACTGAAGCTTTCTTT. This rearrangement joins TRBV7-2 to TRBJ1-1; TRBD1 agrees at 7 bases. Germline V gene sequence: CDR1 SGHTA, CDR2 FQGNSA. The V gene end was trimmed by 8 bases and the J gene end by 3 bases; junction bases not matched to a gene: 6. The CDR3 sequence is 13 residues long.

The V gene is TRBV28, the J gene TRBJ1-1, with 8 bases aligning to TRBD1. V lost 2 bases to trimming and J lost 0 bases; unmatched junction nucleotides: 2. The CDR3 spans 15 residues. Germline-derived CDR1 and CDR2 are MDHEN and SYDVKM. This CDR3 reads CASSLRTGLNTEAFF. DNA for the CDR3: TGTGCCAGCAGTTTAAGGACAGGGCTGAACACTGAAGCTTTCTTT.

The CDR3 region is CASSLGVLSRRAEAFF. In DNA, the CDR3 is TGTGCCAGCAGCTTGGGGGTTTTGTCCAGGAGGGCTGAAGCTTTCTTT. V usage is TRBV5-6 and J usage is TRBJ1-1; D call uncertain. This CDR3 region has 16 residues. The germline V gene encodes CDR1 SGHDT and CDR2 YYEEEE. V lost 0 bases and J lost 6, with 18 bases in between.

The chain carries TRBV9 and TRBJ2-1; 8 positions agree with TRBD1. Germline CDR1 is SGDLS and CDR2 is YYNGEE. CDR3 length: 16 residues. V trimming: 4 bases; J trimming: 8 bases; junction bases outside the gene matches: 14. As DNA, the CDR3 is TGTGCCAGCAGCCCCCGGGCAGGGGGCGCTGGGGATGAGCAGTTCTTC. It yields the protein CASSPRAGGAGDEQFF.

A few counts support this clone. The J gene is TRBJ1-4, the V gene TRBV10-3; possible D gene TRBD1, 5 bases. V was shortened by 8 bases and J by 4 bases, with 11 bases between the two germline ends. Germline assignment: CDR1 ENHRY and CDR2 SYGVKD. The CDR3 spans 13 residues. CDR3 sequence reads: CAIGLTGNEKLFF. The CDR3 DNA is TGTGCCATCGGTTTAACAGGTAATGAAAAACTGTTTTTT.

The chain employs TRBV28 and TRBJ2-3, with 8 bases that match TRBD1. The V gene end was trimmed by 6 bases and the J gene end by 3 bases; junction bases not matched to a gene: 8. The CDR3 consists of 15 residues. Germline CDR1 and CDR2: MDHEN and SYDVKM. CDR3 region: CASRRQGADTDTQYF. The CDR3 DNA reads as TGTGCCAGCAGGCGCCAGGGGGCTGATACAGATACGCAGTATTTT.

CDR3 loop: CASSPRATEAFF. CDR3 bases: TGTGCCAGCAGCCCGAGGGCCACAGAAGCTTTCTTT. The rearrangement joins TRBV6-5 to TRBJ1-1, with D hard to call. The ends were cut back, 6 bases at V and 8 bases at J, with 13 bases in the middle. Germline V lookup: CDR1 MNHEY, CDR2 SVGAGI. CDR3 length equals 12 residues.

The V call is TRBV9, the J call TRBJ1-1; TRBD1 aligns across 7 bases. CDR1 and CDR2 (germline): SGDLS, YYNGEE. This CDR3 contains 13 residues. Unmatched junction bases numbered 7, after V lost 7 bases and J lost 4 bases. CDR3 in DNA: TGTGCCAGCGAGGCAGGGGGAGGCACTGAAGCTTTCTTT. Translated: CASEAGGGTEAFF.

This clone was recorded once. CDR3 protein: CASSPPGPEQYF. In nucleotides, the CDR3 is TGTGCCAGCTCACCACCGGGCCCCGAGCAGTACTTC. The rearrangement joins TRBV18 to TRBJ2-7; D gene ambiguous. V lost 0 bases and J 6 bases, leaving 6 bases between the germline ends. The CDR3 extends over 12 amino acids. Germline CDR1 KGHSH, CDR2 LQKENI. The full variable domain, its missing parts supplied by reference TRBV18 and TRBJ2-7, is NAGVMQNPRHLVRRRGQEARLRCSPMKGHSHVYWYRQLPEEGLKFMVYLQKENIIDESGMPKERFSAEFPKEGPSILRIQQVVRGDSAAYFCASSPPGPEQYFGPGTRLTVT.

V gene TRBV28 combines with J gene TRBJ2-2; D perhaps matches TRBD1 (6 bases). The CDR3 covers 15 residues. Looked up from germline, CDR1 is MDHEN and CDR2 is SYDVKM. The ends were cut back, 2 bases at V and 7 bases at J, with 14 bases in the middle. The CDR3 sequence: CASSLTPGQYGELFF. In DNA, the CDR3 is TGTGCCAGCAGTTTAACCCCCGGACAGTACGGGGAGCTGTTTTTT. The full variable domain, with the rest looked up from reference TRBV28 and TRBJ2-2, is DVKVTQSSRYLVKRTGEKVFLECVQDMDHENMFWYRQDPGLGLRLIYFSYDVKMKEKGDIPEGYSVSREKKERFSLILESASTNQTSMYLCASSLTPGQYGELFFGEGSRLTVL.

This CDR3 reads CASRTSGQVNTEAFF. CDR3 coding DNA: TGTGCCAGCAGGACCTCAGGACAGGTGAACACTGAAGCTTTCTTT. The V and J genes are TRBV7-2 and TRBJ1-1; 7 nucleotides agree with TRBD1. V shed 6 bases and J 0 bases; nucleotides not matched to a gene: 7. The CDR3 is 15 amino acids. CDR1 is SGHTA, CDR2 FQGNSA, per germline.

The CDR3 sequence: CASMSVAGAGTGELFF. In DNA form, the CDR3 reads TGTGCCAGCATGTCGGTAGCGGGAGCGGGCACCGGGGAGCTGTTTTTT. The gene calls are TRBV28 and TRBJ2-2; 9 bases align to TRBD2. CDR1 MDHEN and CDR2 SYDVKM come from the germline V gene. V gave up 7 bases and J gave up 4 bases; unmatched junction bases: 10. The CDR3 is 16 amino acids. Full variable domain (missing parts from reference TRBV28 and TRBJ2-2): DVKVTQSSRYLVKRTGEKVFLECVQDMDHENMFWYRQDPGLGLRLIYFSYDVKMKEKGDIPEGYSVSREKKERFSLILESASTNQTSMYLCASMSVAGAGTGELFFGEGSRLTVL.

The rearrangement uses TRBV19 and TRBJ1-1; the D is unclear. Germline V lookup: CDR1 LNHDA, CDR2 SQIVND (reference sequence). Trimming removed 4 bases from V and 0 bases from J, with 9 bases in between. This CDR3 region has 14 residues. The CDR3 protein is CASSTQRVNTEAFF. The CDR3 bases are TGTGCCAGTAGTACTCAGAGGGTGAACACTGAAGCTTTCTTT.

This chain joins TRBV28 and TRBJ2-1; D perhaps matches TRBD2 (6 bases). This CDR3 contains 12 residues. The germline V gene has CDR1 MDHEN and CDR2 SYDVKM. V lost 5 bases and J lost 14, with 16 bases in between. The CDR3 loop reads CASSPRRAGEFF. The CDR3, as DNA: TGTGCCAGCAGTCCGAGGAGGGCCGGGGAGTTCTTC.

CDR3 amino acids: CSVGSSGRLHNEQFF. For the CDR3, the DNA is TGCAGCGTTGGAAGCAGCGGGAGACTCCACAATGAGCAGTTCTTC. The chain uses TRBV29-1 and TRBJ2-1, with 8 bases aligning to TRBD2. CDR1 is SQVTM, CDR2 ANQGSEA, per germline. J gave up 5 bases and V 4 bases, and 10 bases lay outside the gene matches. The CDR3 covers 15 residues.

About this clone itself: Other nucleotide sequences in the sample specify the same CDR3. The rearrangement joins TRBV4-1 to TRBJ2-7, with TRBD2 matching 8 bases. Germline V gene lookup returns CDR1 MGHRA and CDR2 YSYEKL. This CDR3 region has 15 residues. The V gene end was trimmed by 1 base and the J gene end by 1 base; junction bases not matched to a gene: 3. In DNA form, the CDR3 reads TGCGCCAGCAGCCAAGCTAGCGGGCAATCCTACGAGCAGTACTTC. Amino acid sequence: CASSQASGQSYEQYF.

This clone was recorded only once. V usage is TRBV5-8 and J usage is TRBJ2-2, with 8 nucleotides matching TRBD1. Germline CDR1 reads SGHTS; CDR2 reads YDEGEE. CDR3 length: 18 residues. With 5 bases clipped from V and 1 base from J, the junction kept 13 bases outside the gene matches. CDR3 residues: CASSVGQGRAENTGELFF. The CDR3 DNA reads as TGTGCCAGCAGTGTCGGACAGGGTCGAGCGGAGAACACCGGGGAGCTGTTTTTT. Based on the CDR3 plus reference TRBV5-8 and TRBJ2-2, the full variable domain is EAGVTQSPTHLIKTRGQQATLRCSPISGHTSVYWYQQALGLGLQFLLWYDEGEERNRGNFPPRFSGRQFPNYSSELNVNALELEDSALYLCASSVGQGRAENTGELFFGEGSRLTVL.

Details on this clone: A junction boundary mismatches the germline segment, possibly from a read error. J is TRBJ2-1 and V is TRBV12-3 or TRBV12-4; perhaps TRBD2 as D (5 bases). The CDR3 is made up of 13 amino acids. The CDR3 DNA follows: TGTGCCAGCAGTGTAGCGCGAGGGAGTGAGCAGTTCTTC. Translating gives CASSVARGSEQFF.

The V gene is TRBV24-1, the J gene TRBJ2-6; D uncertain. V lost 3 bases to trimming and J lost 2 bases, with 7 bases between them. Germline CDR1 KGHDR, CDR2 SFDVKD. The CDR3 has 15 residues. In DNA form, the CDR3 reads TGTGCCACCAGTGATCCCCTAGCTGGGGCCAACGTCCTGACTTTC. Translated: CATSDPLAGANVLTF.

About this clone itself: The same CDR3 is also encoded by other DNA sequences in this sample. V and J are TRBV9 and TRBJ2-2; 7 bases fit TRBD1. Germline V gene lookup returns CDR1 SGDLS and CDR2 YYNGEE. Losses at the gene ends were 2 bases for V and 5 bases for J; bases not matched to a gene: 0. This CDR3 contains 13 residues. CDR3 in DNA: TGTGCCAGCAGCGTGACAGGGACCGGGGAGCTGTTTTTT. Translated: CASSVTGTGELFF.

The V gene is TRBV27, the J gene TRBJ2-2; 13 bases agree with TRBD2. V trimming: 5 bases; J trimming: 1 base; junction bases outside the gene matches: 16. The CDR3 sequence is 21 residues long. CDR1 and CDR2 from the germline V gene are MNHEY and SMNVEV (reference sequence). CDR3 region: CASSLSVYGLAGVRNTGELFF. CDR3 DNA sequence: TGTGCCAGCAGTCTAAGTGTGTACGGACTAGCGGGAGTTCGGAACACCGGGGAGCTGTTTTTT.

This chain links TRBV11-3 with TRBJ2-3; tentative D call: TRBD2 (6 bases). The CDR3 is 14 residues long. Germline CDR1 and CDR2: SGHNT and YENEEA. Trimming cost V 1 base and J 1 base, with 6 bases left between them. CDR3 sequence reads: CASSLGGGTDTQYF. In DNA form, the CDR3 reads TGTGCCAGCAGCTTAGGGGGGGGCACAGATACGCAGTATTTT.

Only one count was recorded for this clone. In DNA, the CDR3 is TGTGCCAGCAGCCTTGGCTGGCGGGAGGGGAACACCGGGGAGCTGTTTTTT. It specifies CASSLGWREGNTGELFF. The chain links TRBV7-9 to TRBJ2-2, with TRBD2 matching 9 bases. J gave up 1 base and V 5 bases, and 8 bases lay outside the gene matches. Germline CDR1 reads SEHNR; CDR2 reads FQNEAQ (reference sequence). The CDR3 contains 17 residues.

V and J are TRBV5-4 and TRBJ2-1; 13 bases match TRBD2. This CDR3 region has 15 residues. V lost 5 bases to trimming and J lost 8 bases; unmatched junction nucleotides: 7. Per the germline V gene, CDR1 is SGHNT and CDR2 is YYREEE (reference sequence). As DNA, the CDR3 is TGTGCCAGCAGAACCGGGACTAGCGGGATCCATGAGCAGTTCTTC. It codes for CASRTGTSGIHEQFF.

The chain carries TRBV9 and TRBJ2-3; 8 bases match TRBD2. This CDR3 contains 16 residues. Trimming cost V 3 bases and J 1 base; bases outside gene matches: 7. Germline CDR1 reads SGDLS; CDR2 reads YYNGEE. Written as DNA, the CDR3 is TGTGCCAGCAGCGCCCGGGAGGGCGCCGGCACAGATACGCAGTATTTT. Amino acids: CASSAREGAGTDTQYF.